The 7 T cell receptor beta chains presented below share a single source sample, sequenced in a study of CD4 T cells in relation to SARS-CoV-2 and coronaviruses. The protocol was immunoSEQ multiplex PCR, while the TCRdb copy is restricted to in-frame clones and leaves out a portion. The table has 35,000 to 40,000 clones, 88% seen once. Sequencing was carried out using memory CD4+ T cells from PBMCs. Source of these receptors: an adult with COVID-19.

This clone came up once. This rearrangement joins TRBV5-1 to TRBJ1-3; D possibly corresponds to TRBD1 (5 bases). The CDR3 runs 14 residues. The germline V and J ends were trimmed by 4 bases and 5 bases, with 13 bases remaining between them. The germline CDR1 and CDR2 sequences are SGHRS and YFSETQ. The CDR3 region has the DNA TGCGCCAGCAGCCCAGGGACGGGCCGAAACACCATATATTTT. It specifies CASSPGTGRNTIYF.

Comments on this clone: Other nucleotide sequences from this sample produce the same CDR3. The rearrangement uses TRBV19 and TRBJ1-2, with 7 bases lining up with TRBD1. Trimming at V came to 4 bases and at J to 3 bases, leaving 5 bases not matched to a gene. Germline CDR1 and CDR2: LNHDA and SQIVND (reference sequence). The CDR3 is 14 residues long. CDR3 nucleotide sequence: TGTGCCAGTAGTAGAAGGGACAGAGACTATGGCTACACCTTC. Its protein product is CASSRRDRDYGYTF.

The chain links TRBV29-1 to TRBJ2-5; no definite D call. Germline V CDR1 and CDR2: SQVTM, ANQGSEA. The CDR3 is 14 residues long. The V and J ends lost 2 bases and 4 bases respectively, with 14 bases between them. This CDR3 reads CSVETPGGRETQYF. CDR3 nucleotides: TGCAGCGTTGAAACCCCCGGTGGACGAGAGACCCAGTACTTC.

The J gene is TRBJ2-2, the V gene TRBV6-5, with a tentative D call TRBD1 (5 bases). Trimming left V 4 bases short and J 3 bases short, with 9 bases between. The CDR3 length is 14 residues. Germline CDR1 is MNHEY and CDR2 is SVGAGI. The chain's CDR3 is CASSFTGYTGELFF. The CDR3 coding sequence is TGTGCCAGCAGTTTCACAGGATACACCGGGGAGCTGTTTTTT.

This chain joins TRBV19 and TRBJ1-5; 10 nucleotides match TRBD1. This CDR3 is built from 19 residues. CDR1 and CDR2 from the germline V gene are LNHDA and SQIVND (reference sequence). V was pared by 3 bases and J by 5 bases, with 16 bases of the junction left unmatched. The CDR3 nucleotides are TGTGCCAGTAGTATCCTCATGGACAGGGGGGTTTGGACGCATCAGCCCCAGCATTTT. This codes for CASSILMDRGVWTHQPQHF. Variable domain in full (rest from reference TRBV19 and TRBJ1-5): DGGITQSPKYLFRKEGQNVTLSCEQNLNHDAMYWYRQDPGQGLRLIYYSQIVNDFQKGDIAEGYSVSREKKESFPLTVTSAQKNPTAFYLCASSILMDRGVWTHQPQHFGDGTRLSIL.

The V gene is TRBV5-1, the J gene TRBJ2-6; D remains ambiguous. Germline CDR1 reads SGHRS; CDR2 reads YFSETQ. Trimming took off 0 bases at V and 0 bases at J, with 4 bases between the two ends. The CDR3 loop spans 15 amino acids. The CDR3: CASSLGYSGANVLTF. In DNA, the CDR3 is TGCGCCAGCAGCTTGGGTTACTCTGGGGCCAACGTCCTGACTTTC.

The genes are TRBV6-5 and TRBJ2-7; possible D gene TRBD1, 6 bases. The length of the CDR3 is 15 residues. Germline V gene lookup returns CDR1 MNHEY and CDR2 SVGAGI. The V end lost 6 bases, the J end lost 2 bases, and 17 bases lay between the germline ends. The CDR3 DNA sequence: TGTGCCAGCAGCTACCGAAACAGGGCTACCTACGAGCAGTACTTC. This sequence encodes CASSYRNRATYEQYF.